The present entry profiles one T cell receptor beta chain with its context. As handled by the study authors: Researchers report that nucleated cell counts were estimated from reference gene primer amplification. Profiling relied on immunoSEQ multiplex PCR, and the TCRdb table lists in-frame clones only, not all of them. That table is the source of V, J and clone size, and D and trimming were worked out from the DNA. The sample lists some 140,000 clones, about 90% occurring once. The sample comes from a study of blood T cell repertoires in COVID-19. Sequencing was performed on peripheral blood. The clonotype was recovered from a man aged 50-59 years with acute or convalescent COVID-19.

Here the CDR3 reads CASSISGTTYEQYF. CDR3 DNA: TGTGCCAGTAGTATCTCCGGCACTACCTACGAGCAGTACTTC. V gene TRBV19 combines with J gene TRBJ2-7; D uncertain. The CDR3 covers 14 residues. Germline CDR1 LNHDA, CDR2 SQIVND (reference sequence). Trimming shortened V by 3 bases and J by 2 bases, and 11 bases separated the two germline ends.